The rows below give T cell receptor beta chains drawn from one sample of a study of blood T cell repertoires in COVID-19. Produced via immunoSEQ multiplex PCR; TCRdb's table is partial and in-frame only. The top ten clones hold roughly 8.9% of a sample with hundreds of thousands of clones, around nine tenths of them seen once. Sequencing was carried out using PBMCs or T cells enriched from blood (not recorded which). The receptor source for this set is a woman aged 40-49 years who had recovered from COVID-19. The CDR3 runs from the conserved cysteine through the conserved F or W. The D gene is left open where the match is weak. Some rows mark clone size as missing; the rest say once, few, many or name a class of expanded clone.

CDR3,DNA,size,D,V,J,length
CATSDSQGIQETQYF,TGTGCCACCAGTGACTCCCAGGGTATCCAAGAGACCCAGTACTTC,NA,NA,TRBV24-1,TRBJ2-5,15
CATSRQAPGELFF,TGTGCCACCAGTCGACAGGCCCCCGGGGAGCTGTTTTTT,NA,NA,TRBV24-1,TRBJ2-2,13
CASSLPPPGQGPGELFF,TGTGCCAGCAGCTTGCCCCCTCCGGGACAGGGGCCCGGGGAGCTGTTTTTT,NA,TRBD1,TRBV5-5,TRBJ2-2,17
CAWSVLASGYQETQYF,TGTGCCTGGAGTGTACTTGCTAGCGGATACCAAGAGACCCAGTACTTC,NA,TRBD2,TRBV30,TRBJ2-5,16
CASSRDRGWNEQFF,TGTGCCAGTAGTAGGGACAGGGGATGGAATGAGCAGTTCTTC,NA,TRBD1,TRBV19,TRBJ2-1,14
CASSIEVGGWTDTQYF,TGTGCCAGCAGTATCGAAGTAGGGGGTTGGACAGATACGCAGTATTTT,NA,NA,TRBV28,TRBJ2-3,16
CASGTGSTYEQYF,TGTGCCAGCGGTACAGGGTCCACCTACGAGCAGTACTTC,NA,NA,TRBV27,TRBJ2-7,13
CASSLFDSQETQYF,TGTGCCAGCAGCCTGTTCGACAGCCAAGAGACCCAGTACTTC,NA,NA,TRBV7-9,TRBJ2-5,14
CASSQSYAPTYEQYF,TGCGCCAGCAGTCAATCCTACGCTCCAACCTACGAGCAGTACTTC,NA,NA,TRBV23-1,TRBJ2-7,15
CAWSPPGQGGTDTQYF,TGTGCCTGGAGCCCACCGGGACAGGGGGGCACAGATACGCAGTATTTT,NA,TRBD1,TRBV30,TRBJ2-3,16
CASSLSWGAYEQYF,TGTGCCAGCAGCCTATCTTGGGGGGCCTACGAGCAGTACTTC,NA,NA,TRBV14,TRBJ2-7,14
CASSLNQGAEAQYF,TGTGCCAGCAGCTTAAATCAGGGGGCGGAGGCCCAGTACTTC,NA,TRBD1,TRBV5-4,TRBJ2-5,14
CASSKRQSGRLYTQYF,TGTGCCAGCAGCAAAAGACAGAGCGGGAGGCTATATACGCAGTATTTT,NA,NA,TRBV21-1,TRBJ2-3,16
CASSLLSGGSTGELFF,TGCGCCAGCAGCTTGCTGTCAGGGGGGAGCACCGGGGAGCTGTTTTTT,NA,NA,TRBV5-1,TRBJ2-2,16
CASSLKLAGALTNTDTQYF,TGCGCCAGCAGCTTGAAACTAGCGGGGGCCCTTACTAACACAGATACGCAGTATTTT,NA,TRBD2,TRBV5-1,TRBJ2-3,19
CASSEAFRVGAQYF,TGTGCCAGCAGTGAAGCATTCCGTGTCGGAGCCCAGTACTTC,NA,NA,TRBV6-1,TRBJ2-5,14
CASGGGAPEEQFF,TGCGCCAGCGGTGGGGGGGCACCGGAGGAGCAGTTCTTC,NA,NA,TRBV4-1,TRBJ2-1,13
CASSVGGSNTGELFF,TGTGCCAGCAGCGTAGGCGGGAGCAATACCGGGGAGCTGTTTTTT,few,TRBD2,TRBV9,TRBJ2-2,15
CASSARPGAGEQYF,TGTGCCAGCAGCGCCCGGCCGGGAGCGGGAGAGCAGTACTTC,once,TRBD2,TRBV9,TRBJ2-7,14
CASSFPQGYTIYF,TGTGCCAGCAGCTTTCCTCAGGGTTACACCATATATTTT,NA,NA,TRBV5-6,TRBJ1-3,13
CASSLEFTYEQYF,TGTGCCAGCAGCTTGGAATTCACCTACGAGCAGTACTTC,NA,NA,TRBV5-6,TRBJ2-7,13
CASSLQGAYEQYF,TGTGCCAGCAGCTTACAGGGTGCCTACGAGCAGTACTTC,once,NA,TRBV7-9,TRBJ2-7,13
CASSLVAGKGSYEQYF,TGTGCCAGCAGCTTAGTTGCAGGGAAGGGATCCTACGAGCAGTACTTC,NA,NA,TRBV7-6,TRBJ2-7,16
CASLKGETQYF,TGTGCCAGCCTGAAGGGGGAGACCCAGTACTTC,NA,NA,TRBV7-8,TRBJ2-5,11
CASFRTGGLETQYF,TGTGCCAGCTTTCGGACAGGGGGCTTAGAGACCCAGTACTTC,NA,TRBD1,TRBV3-1/TRBV3-2,TRBJ2-5,14
CATRGTANTEAFF,TGTGCCACCCGGGGGACGGCGAACACTGAAGCTTTCTTT,NA,NA,TRBV24-1,TRBJ1-1,13
CASSLQGLTGTEAFF,TGTGCCAGCTCACTACAGGGGCTCACGGGCACTGAAGCTTTCTTT,NA,TRBD1,TRBV18,TRBJ1-1,15
CASSIPGTGNEQYF,TGTGCCAGCAGCATTCCCGGGACAGGGAACGAGCAGTACTTC,NA,TRBD1,TRBV5-5,TRBJ2-7,14
CASSVGLADPGQFF,TGTGCCAGCAGCGTCGGACTAGCGGACCCAGGGCAGTTCTTC,NA,TRBD2,TRBV9,TRBJ2-1,14
CASSLGGLAYETQYF,TGTGCCAGCAGCCTCGGGGGACTAGCATACGAGACCCAGTACTTC,NA,TRBD2,TRBV13,TRBJ2-5,15
CASSLALAYGYTF,TGTGCCAGCAGCTTAGCGCTGGCCTATGGCTACACCTTC,NA,NA,TRBV7-9,TRBJ1-2,13
CASTLGDGTEAFF,TGTGCCAGCACCCTCGGGGATGGCACTGAAGCTTTCTTT,NA,NA,TRBV2,TRBJ1-1,13
CASSLGASGNTIYF,TGTGCCAGCAGCCTGGGCGCGTCTGGAAACACCATATATTTT,few,NA,TRBV11-2,TRBJ1-3,14
CASSLSSGGLHYEQYF,TGTGCCAGCAGCTTAAGTTCAGGTGGCCTTCATTACGAGCAGTACTTC,NA,NA,TRBV7-9,TRBJ2-7,16
CASSQERGARGETQYF,TGCGCCAGCAGCCAAGAGCGGGGGGCTAGAGGAGAGACCCAGTACTTC,NA,TRBD2,TRBV4-1,TRBJ2-5,16
CASSPGLAINEQFF,TGCGCCAGCAGCCCGGGACTAGCGATCAATGAGCAGTTCTTC,NA,TRBD2,TRBV5-1,TRBJ2-1,14
CASSPGHMNTEAFF,TGTGCCAGCTCACCAGGACACATGAACACTGAAGCTTTCTTT,NA,NA,TRBV18,TRBJ1-1,14
CASSLDGLAGGDGTYEQYF,TGCGCCAGCAGCTTGGACGGACTAGCGGGCGGAGATGGGACCTACGAGCAGTACTTC,once,TRBD2,TRBV5-1,TRBJ2-7,19
CASSSAGTQDNEQFF,TGTGCCAGCAGCTCGGCCGGGACTCAGGACAATGAGCAGTTCTTC,NA,NA,TRBV11-3,TRBJ2-1,15
CASYRGNTIYF,TGTGCCAGTTACAGGGGAAACACCATATATTTT,NA,NA,TRBV7-9,TRBJ1-3,11
CASSQTDYLQETQYF,TGCGCCAGCAGCCAGACGGACTACCTCCAAGAGACCCAGTACTTC,NA,NA,TRBV4-1,TRBJ2-5,15
CASSSPPQGMYGYTF,TGTGCCAGCAGTTCCCCGCCACAGGGGATGTATGGCTACACCTTC,once,TRBD1,TRBV6-5,TRBJ1-2,15
CASSPGGIAGPLGTDTQYF,TGTGCCAGCAGCCCCGGCGGGATAGCGGGGCCGTTGGGCACAGATACGCAGTATTTT,NA,TRBD2,TRBV27,TRBJ2-3,19
CASGTGVGWNEQFF,TGTGCCAGCGGTACGGGAGTAGGTTGGAATGAGCAGTTCTTC,NA,NA,TRBV6-5,TRBJ2-1,14
CATSRDLDMRETQYF,TGTGCCACCAGCAGAGATCTTGACATGAGAGAGACCCAGTACTTC,NA,NA,TRBV15,TRBJ2-5,15
CASSSTGQKEGYTF,TGTGCCAGCAGTTCGACAGGCCAAAAGGAGGGCTACACCTTC,NA,NA,TRBV25-1,TRBJ1-2,14
CASSESRGAGYTF,TGCGCCAGCAGTGAAAGTAGGGGCGCTGGCTACACCTTC,NA,NA,TRBV10-1,TRBJ1-2,13
CASSSEGGTMISEQYF,TGTGCCAGCAGCTCCGAGGGGGGGACAATGATCAGCGAGCAGTACTTC,NA,NA,TRBV7-3,TRBJ2-7,16
CASSFRVDSGYTF,TGTGCCAGCAGTTTCAGGGTTGACAGTGGCTACACCTTC,NA,NA,TRBV6-2/TRBV6-3,TRBJ1-2,13
CATRGRPQETQYF,TGTGCCACCAGAGGGCGTCCCCAAGAGACCCAGTACTTC,NA,NA,TRBV19,TRBJ2-5,13
CASTFGVNEQFF,TGTGCCAGCACGTTCGGGGTCAATGAGCAGTTCTTC,NA,NA,TRBV25-1,TRBJ2-1,12
CASSPHDLAGEETQYF,TGTGCCAGCAGCCCACACGATTTAGCGGGAGAGGAGACCCAGTACTTC,NA,TRBD2,TRBV7-3,TRBJ2-5,16